This T cell receptor beta chain was retrieved from a study of blood T cell repertoires in COVID-19. Trimming left V 4 bases short and J 7 bases short, with 11 bases between. Germline values: CDR1 SGHDN, CDR2 FVKESK. CDR3 length: 14 amino acids. The study counted Cohort 3 donors as recovered given two negative PCRs, clearance, or symptom resolution. This table comes from immunoSEQ multiplex PCR, and its TCRdb copy is limited to in-frame clones, with some not included. This sample has around 250,000 clones, with roughly 88% found just once. The clonotype comes from a woman aged 45-60 years who had recovered from COVID-19. Sequences were obtained from PBMCs or T cells enriched from blood (not recorded which). The V gene is TRBV14, the J gene TRBJ1-6; D is ambiguous. The DNA for the CDR3 is TGTGCCAGCAGCCCCGAGGTTGGAAATTCACCCCTCCACTTT. Amino acid sequence: CASSPEVGNSPLHF.